The 5 T cell receptor beta chains below come from one sample, sequenced in a study of blood T cell repertoires in COVID-19. Generated by immunoSEQ multiplex PCR, the TCRdb table keeps only in-frame clones and is missing some. The sample has a few hundred thousand clones, about 91% seen once. What was sequenced was PBMCs or T cells enriched from blood (not recorded which). Receptor source: a human donor in a cohort exposed to, infected with or recovered from COVID-19 (not recorded which). The donor label of this sample is uncertain.

V and J are TRBV19 and TRBJ1-2; D not certain. The V and J ends lost 6 bases and 4 bases respectively, with 18 bases between them. CDR3 length equals 15 residues. Germline V gene sequence: CDR1 LNHDA, CDR2 SQIVND (reference sequence). The CDR3 sequence is CASSPAGFGAYGYTF. The CDR3 DNA reads as TGTGCCAGTAGCCCAGCGGGGTTTGGCGCCTATGGCTACACCTTC.

The chain combines TRBV5-4 with TRBJ2-1; TRBD1 is a possible D gene (5 bases). The V gene's germline CDR1 is SGHNT and CDR2 YYREEE (reference sequence). V lost 1 base to trimming and J lost 9 bases, with 14 bases between them. The CDR3 totals 14 residues. The DNA of the CDR3 is TGTGCCAGCAGCTTGCCTCAGGGTATAGGTGAGCAGTTCTTC. It is translated as CASSLPQGIGEQFF. The complete variable domain, with remaining parts taken from reference TRBV5-4 and TRBJ2-1, reads ETGVTQSPTHLIKTRGQQVTLRCSSQSGHNTVSWYQQALGQGPQFIFQYYREEENGRGNFPPRFSGLQFPNYSSELNVNALELDDSALYLCASSLPQGIGEQFFGPGTRLTVL.

The chain uses TRBV5-1 and TRBJ2-3; no definite D call. V lost 0 bases and J 2 bases, leaving 7 bases between the germline ends. Germline V gene sequence: CDR1 SGHRS, CDR2 YFSETQ. This CDR3 has 14 amino acids. The CDR3 nucleotides are TGCGCCAGCAGCTTGGTAGTTTACACAGATACGCAGTATTTT. Encoded protein: CASSLVVYTDTQYF.

The chain has TRBV5-1 and TRBJ1-2; D is possibly TRBD1 (6 bases). CDR1 is SGHRS and CDR2 is YFSETQ in the germline V gene. The ends were cut back, 0 bases at V and 8 bases at J, with 20 bases in the middle. This CDR3 has 16 residues. The CDR3 region is CASSLEPPPGEKGYTF. The CDR3 DNA reads TGCGCCAGCAGCTTGGAACCCCCCCCAGGGGAGAAGGGCTACACCTTC.

This chain joins TRBV19 and TRBJ1-1; 11 nucleotides align to TRBD1. The CDR3 is made up of 17 amino acids. Germline V gene data show CDR1 as LNHDA and CDR2 as SQIVND (reference sequence). V was clipped by 1 base and J by 1 base; unmatched bases: 5. The CDR3 region has the DNA TGTGCCAGTAGTATAGGTCTAGGGACAGGGGGGAACACTGAAGCTTTCTTT. Amino acids: CASSIGLGTGGNTEAFF.